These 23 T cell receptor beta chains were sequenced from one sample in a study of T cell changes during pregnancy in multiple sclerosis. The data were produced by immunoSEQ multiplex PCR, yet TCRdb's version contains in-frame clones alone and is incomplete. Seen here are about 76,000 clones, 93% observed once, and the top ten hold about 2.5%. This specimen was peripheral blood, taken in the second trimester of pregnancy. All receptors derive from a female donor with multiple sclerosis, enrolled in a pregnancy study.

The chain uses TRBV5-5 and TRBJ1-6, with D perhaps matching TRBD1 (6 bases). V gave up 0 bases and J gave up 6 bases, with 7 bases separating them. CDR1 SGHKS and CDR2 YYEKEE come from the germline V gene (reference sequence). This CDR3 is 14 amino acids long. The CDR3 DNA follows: TGTGCCAGCAGCTTGGGACAGGTTAATTCACCCCTCCACTTT. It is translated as CASSLGQVNSPLHF.

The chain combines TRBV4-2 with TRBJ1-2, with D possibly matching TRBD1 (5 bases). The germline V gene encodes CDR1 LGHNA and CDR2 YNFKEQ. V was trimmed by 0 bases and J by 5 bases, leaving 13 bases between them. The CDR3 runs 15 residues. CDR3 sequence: CASSQDRREEYGYTF. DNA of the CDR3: TGTGCCAGCAGCCAAGATCGCAGGGAAGAGTATGGCTACACCTTC.

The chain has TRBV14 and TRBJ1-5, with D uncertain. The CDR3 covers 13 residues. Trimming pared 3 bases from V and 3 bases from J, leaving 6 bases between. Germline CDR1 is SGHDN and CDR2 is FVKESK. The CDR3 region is CASSQRVNQPQHF. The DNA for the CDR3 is TGTGCCAGCAGCCAGCGGGTCAATCAGCCCCAGCATTTT.

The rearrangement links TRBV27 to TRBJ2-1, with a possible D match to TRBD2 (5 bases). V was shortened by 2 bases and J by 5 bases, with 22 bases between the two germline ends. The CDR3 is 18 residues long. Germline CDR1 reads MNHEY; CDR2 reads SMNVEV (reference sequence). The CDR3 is CASSLPGAGVSGDNEQFF. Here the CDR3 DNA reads TGTGCCAGCAGTTTACCGGGCGCGGGCGTTAGTGGTGACAATGAGCAGTTCTTC.

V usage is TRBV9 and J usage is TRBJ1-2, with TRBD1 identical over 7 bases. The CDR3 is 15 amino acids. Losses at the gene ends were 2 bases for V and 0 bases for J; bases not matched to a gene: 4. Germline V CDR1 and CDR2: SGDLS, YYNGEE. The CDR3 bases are TGTGCCAGCAGCGTCCGGGACAGTGCTAACTATGGCTACACCTTC. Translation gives CASSVRDSANYGYTF.

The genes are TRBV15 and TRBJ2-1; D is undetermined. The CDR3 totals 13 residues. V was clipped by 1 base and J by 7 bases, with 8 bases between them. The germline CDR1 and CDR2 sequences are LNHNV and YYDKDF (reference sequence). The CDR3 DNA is TGTGCCACCAGCAGAGTCCCCCTTAATGAGCAGTTCTTC. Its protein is CATSRVPLNEQFF.

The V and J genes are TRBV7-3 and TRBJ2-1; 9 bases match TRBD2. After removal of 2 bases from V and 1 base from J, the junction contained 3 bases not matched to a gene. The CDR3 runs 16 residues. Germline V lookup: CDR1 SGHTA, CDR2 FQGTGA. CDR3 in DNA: TGTGCCAGCAGCTTAGGGGCGGGGGGGTCCTACAATGAGCAGTTCTTC. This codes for CASSLGAGGSYNEQFF.

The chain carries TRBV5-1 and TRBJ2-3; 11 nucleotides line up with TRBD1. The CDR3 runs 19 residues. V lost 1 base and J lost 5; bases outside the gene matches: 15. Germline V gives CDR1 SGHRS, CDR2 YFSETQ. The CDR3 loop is CASSLRIPAGTGGRDTQYF. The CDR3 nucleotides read TGCGCCAGCAGCTTGAGGATCCCCGCAGGGACAGGGGGAAGAGATACGCAGTATTTT.

The CDR3 DNA follows: TGTGCCAGTAGTATAGTTAGCGGGGGGTATGAGACCCAGTACTTC. As protein: CASSIVSGGYETQYF. The chain joins TRBV19 to TRBJ2-5, with 10 bases that match TRBD2. With 1 base clipped from V and 5 bases from J, the junction kept 4 bases outside the gene matches. The CDR3 runs to 15 residues. Per the germline V gene, CDR1 is LNHDA and CDR2 is SQIVND (reference sequence).

CDR3 residues: CASSVTGTGRYEQFF. CDR3 nucleotide sequence: TGTGCCAGCAGCGTGACCGGGACAGGTAGATATGAGCAGTTCTTC. The rearrangement joins TRBV5-6 to TRBJ2-1; 8 bases map to TRBD1. Germline loops: CDR1 SGHDT, CDR2 YYEEEE. The CDR3 loop spans 15 amino acids. V lost 4 bases and J lost 8; bases outside the gene matches: 11.

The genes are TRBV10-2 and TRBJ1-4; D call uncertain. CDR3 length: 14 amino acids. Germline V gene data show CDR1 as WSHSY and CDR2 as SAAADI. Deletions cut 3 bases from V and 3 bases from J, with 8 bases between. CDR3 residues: CASSDGEANEKLFF. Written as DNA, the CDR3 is TGCGCCAGCAGTGACGGGGAGGCTAATGAAAAACTGTTTTTT.

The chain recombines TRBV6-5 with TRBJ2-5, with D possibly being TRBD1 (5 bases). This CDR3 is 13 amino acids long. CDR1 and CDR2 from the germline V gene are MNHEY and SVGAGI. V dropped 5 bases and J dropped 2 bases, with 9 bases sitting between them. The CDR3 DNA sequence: TGTGCCAGCAGTAGGGGCTGGCAAGAGACCCAGTACTTC. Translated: CASSRGWQETQYF.

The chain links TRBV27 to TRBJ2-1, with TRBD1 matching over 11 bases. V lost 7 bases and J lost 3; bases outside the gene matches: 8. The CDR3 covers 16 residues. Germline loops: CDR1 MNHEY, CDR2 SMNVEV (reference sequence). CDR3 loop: CASNPQDRGLYNEQFF. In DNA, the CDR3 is TGTGCCAGCAACCCCCAGGACAGGGGGCTCTACAATGAGCAGTTCTTC.

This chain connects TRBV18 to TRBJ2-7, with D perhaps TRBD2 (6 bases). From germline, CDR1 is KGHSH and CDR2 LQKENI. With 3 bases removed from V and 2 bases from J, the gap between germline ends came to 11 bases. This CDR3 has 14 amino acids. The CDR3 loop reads CASSPPGRTYEQYF. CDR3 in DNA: TGTGCCAGCTCACCCCCAGGGAGGACCTACGAGCAGTACTTC.

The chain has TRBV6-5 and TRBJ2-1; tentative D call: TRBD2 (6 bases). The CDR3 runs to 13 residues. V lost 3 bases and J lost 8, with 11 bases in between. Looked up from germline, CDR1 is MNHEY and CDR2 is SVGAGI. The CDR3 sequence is CASSYMGEDEQFF. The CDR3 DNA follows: TGTGCCAGCAGTTATATGGGGGAGGATGAGCAGTTCTTC.

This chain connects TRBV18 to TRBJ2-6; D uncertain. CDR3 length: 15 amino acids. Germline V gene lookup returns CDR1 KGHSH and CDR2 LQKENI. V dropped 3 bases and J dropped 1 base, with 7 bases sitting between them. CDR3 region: CASSPQESGANVLTF. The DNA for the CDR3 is TGTGCCAGCTCACCCCAGGAATCTGGGGCCAACGTCCTGACTTTC.

The CDR3 loop is CASSTASGSYGYTF. The CDR3 region has the DNA TGTGCCAGCAGTACCGCTTCGGGGTCCTACGGCTACACCTTC. V is TRBV25-1 and J is TRBJ1-2; D not certain. The ends were cut back, 5 bases at V and 8 bases at J, with 18 bases in the middle. The CDR3 extends over 14 amino acids. The germline V gene encodes CDR1 MGHDK and CDR2 SYGVNS.

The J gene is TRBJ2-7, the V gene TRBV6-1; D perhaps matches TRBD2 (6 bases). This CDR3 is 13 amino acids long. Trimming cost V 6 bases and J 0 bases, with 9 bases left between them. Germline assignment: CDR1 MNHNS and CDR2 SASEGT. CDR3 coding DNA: TGTGCCAGCAGGGAGGGATACTCCTACGAGCAGTACTTC. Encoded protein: CASREGYSYEQYF.

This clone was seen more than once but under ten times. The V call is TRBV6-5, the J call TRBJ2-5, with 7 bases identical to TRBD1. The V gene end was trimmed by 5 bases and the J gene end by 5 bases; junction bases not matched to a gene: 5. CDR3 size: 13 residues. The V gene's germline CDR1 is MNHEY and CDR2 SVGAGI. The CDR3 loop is CASSKQGRETQYF. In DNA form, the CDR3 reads TGTGCCAGCAGTAAACAGGGGCGTGAGACCCAGTACTTC.

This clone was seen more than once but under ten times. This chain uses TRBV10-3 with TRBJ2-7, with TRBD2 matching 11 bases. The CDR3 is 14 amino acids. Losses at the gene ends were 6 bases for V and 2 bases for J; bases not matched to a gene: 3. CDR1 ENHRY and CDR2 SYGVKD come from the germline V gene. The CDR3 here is CAISLAGGPYEQYF. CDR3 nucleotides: TGTGCCATCAGCCTAGCGGGGGGCCCCTACGAGCAGTACTTC.

The CDR3 DNA follows: TGTGCCAGCAGCTTAACCGGGGGTAGCACAGATACGCAGTATTTT. Translation: CASSLTGGSTDTQYF. V gene TRBV11-2 combines with J gene TRBJ2-3; D is possibly TRBD2 (6 bases). Germline values: CDR1 SGHAT, CDR2 FQNNGV. V was clipped by 2 bases and J by 0 bases, with 9 bases between them. The CDR3 is 15 residues long.

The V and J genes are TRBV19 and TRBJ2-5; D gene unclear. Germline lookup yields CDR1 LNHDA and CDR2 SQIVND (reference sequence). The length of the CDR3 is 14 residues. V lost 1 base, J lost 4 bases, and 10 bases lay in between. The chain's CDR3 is CASSIALRGETQYF. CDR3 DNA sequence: TGTGCCAGTAGTATAGCACTGAGAGGAGAGACCCAGTACTTC.

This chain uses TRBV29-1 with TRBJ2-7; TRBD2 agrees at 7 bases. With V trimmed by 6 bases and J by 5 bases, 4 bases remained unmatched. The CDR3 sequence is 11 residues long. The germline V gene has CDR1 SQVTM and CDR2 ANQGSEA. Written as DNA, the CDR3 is TGCAGCGTGGCGGGGGAGGACGAGCAGTACTTC. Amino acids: CSVAGEDEQYF.